The sequence of this T cell receptor beta chain was determined in a study of Graves' ophthalmopathy and Graves' hyperthyroidism. The sequenced template was RNA, covering the TCR beta CDR3 region. The workflow started with a first-round RT-PCR run with HTBI primers and then moved on to a second-round multiplex PCR. TCRdb used MiXCR to reprocess the multiplex PCR reads, holding one entry per CDR3 protein. The sample contains 220,000 or so distinct CDR3 sequences, roughly 21% of which appear only once. V lost 2 bases, J lost 2 bases, and 13 bases lay in between. This CDR3 has 16 amino acids. Germline V gene sequence: CDR1 SGHAT, CDR2 FQDESV (reference sequence). In donors with ophthalmopathy, activity was moderate-to-severe, with CAS ≥3, NOSPECS ≥4 and duration under 3 months. From fresh peripheral blood, around 10 ml in volume, the PBMCs were obtained. Notes on the study in general: The model's prediction of ophthalmopathy progression had 70.59% sensitivity and roughly 72% specificity. An 81.08% specificity and about 88% sensitivity were achieved by a 13-signature model that separated ophthalmopathy from stable hyperthyroidism.

This clonotype was seen only a few times. What it binds is unknown. The conserved phenylalanine or tryptophan is not found at the CDR3 terminus, so this likely reflects a read error. The receptor comes from a woman aged 45-60 years with Graves' ophthalmopathy. The genes are TRBV11-1 and TRBJ1-5; D remains ambiguous. The sample was peripheral blood. CDR3 residues: CASSLLPSTGNQPQHL. The CDR3, as DNA: TGTGCCAGCAGCTTACTCCCGTCGACGGGCAATCAGCCCCAGCATCTT.